A selection of T cell receptor beta chains follows, all from one sample in a study of regulatory T cells in long-lasting Graves disease. TCRdb reanalysed the multiplex PCR reads using MiXCR and keeps one entry per CDR3 protein. This table holds about 440,000 distinct CDR3 sequences, 15% to 20% found once. The sample was also linked to a second study, of T cells in Graves' hyperthyroidism and ophthalmopathy.

The sample here was peripheral blood mononuclear cells (PBMCs), taken at new diagnosis, from a patient treated with antithyroid drugs. These receptors all come from a woman between 18 and 29 years old with Graves disease. Each CDR3 is given without its conserved first and last residue. Fields, in order: CDR3 length, V gene, CDR3 protein.

len: 11; v_gene: TRBV7-3; CDR3aa: ASSATGGYEQY
len: 13; v_gene: TRBV7-8; CDR3aa: ASSLTRGLSNEQF
len: 12; v_gene: TRBV6-1; CDR3aa: ASSAGQARETQY
len: 12; v_gene: TRBV20-1; CDR3aa: SAPDRGRGDTQY
len: 12; v_gene: TRBV2; CDR3aa: AGGQSAGANVLT
len: 13; v_gene: TRBV25-1; CDR3aa: ASSEYRGGTDTQY
len: 11; v_gene: TRBV6-2/TRBV6-3; CDR3aa: ASSEADRGSRY
len: 12; v_gene: TRBV3-1; CDR3aa: ASSQDWIGNEQY
len: 13; v_gene: TRBV18; CDR3aa: ASSPRTSIYNEQF
len: 14; v_gene: TRBV4-1; CDR3aa: ASSQVLSGNPGEQY
len: 16; v_gene: TRBV11-2; CDR3aa: ASSSGGAGGSGIHEQF
len: 13; v_gene: TRBV5-6; CDR3aa: ASSLGQGGVREQY
len: 14; v_gene: TRBV7-2; CDR3aa: ASSSPSLAGSNEQY
len: 14; v_gene: TRBV28; CDR3aa: ASSLTTGTGPDTQY
len: 13; v_gene: TRBV25-1; CDR3aa: ASSELAGVVAEQY
len: 11; v_gene: TRBV29-1; CDR3aa: SVPSFFTDTQY
len: 13; v_gene: TRBV6-1; CDR3aa: ASRTSGRTYNEQF
len: 12; v_gene: TRBV27; CDR3aa: ASSLTGTNQPQH
len: 15; v_gene: TRBV24-1; CDR3aa: ATSGKLAGGSYNEQF
len: 11; v_gene: TRBV28; CDR3aa: ASSFRSTDTQY
len: 13; v_gene: TRBV12-3/TRBV12-4; CDR3aa: ASSSQSGSYNEQF
len: 9; v_gene: TRBV6-1; CDR3aa: ASMVLETQY
len: 11; v_gene: TRBV12-3/TRBV12-4; CDR3aa: ASRRTTTDTQY
len: 14; v_gene: TRBV19; CDR3aa: ASTRGLAGNTGELF
len: 10; v_gene: TRBV6-1; CDR3aa: ASSADNLGYT
len: 12; v_gene: TRBV12-3/TRBV12-4; CDR3aa: ASRDRGVNGELF
len: 14; v_gene: TRBV15; CDR3aa: ATSRVFGTGTQPQH
len: 13; v_gene: TRBV5-1; CDR3aa: ASSQQPGGTTEAF
len: 14; v_gene: TRBV11-2; CDR3aa: ASSSLAGGALNEQF
len: 12; v_gene: TRBV7-3; CDR3aa: ASSLYALYNEQF
len: 14; v_gene: TRBV11-2; CDR3aa: ASRPRTGRSYNEQF
len: 11; v_gene: TRBV29-1; CDR3aa: SVRAGSYNEQF
len: 10; v_gene: TRBV14; CDR3aa: ASSRDIDGYT
len: 14; v_gene: TRBV7-9; CDR3aa: ASSLGGAGRTDTQY
len: 14; v_gene: TRBV28; CDR3aa: ASSFSGGTNTGELF
len: 12; v_gene: TRBV18; CDR3aa: ASSPLTDRAEAF
len: 13; v_gene: TRBV11-2; CDR3aa: ASSLAGGFADTQY
len: 14; v_gene: TRBV7-9; CDR3aa: ASSLEAGVMNTEAF
len: 13; v_gene: TRBV29-1; CDR3aa: SVVGGVAEPYGYT
len: 9; v_gene: TRBV7-2; CDR3aa: ASSFYYGYT
len: 14; v_gene: TRBV6-2/TRBV6-3; CDR3aa: ASSYPIGDMNTEAF